This TCR beta chain was identified during a study of preoperative IRX-2 immunotherapy in early breast cancer. Assay: immunoSEQ multiplex PCR; the TCRdb copy retains only in-frame clones and omits some. The profile covers tens of thousands of clones, with about four fifths appearing a single time and 2% to 3% taken by the ten largest. Treatment given: preoperative locoregional IRX-2 cytokine immunotherapy. This sequence was found in a human donor with breast cancer. The sequenced sample was lymph node tissue, obtained from a patient treated with IRX-2 immunotherapy.

The chain's CDR3 is CASRTKEREQYF. The CDR3 DNA follows: TGTGCCAGTCGGACTAAGGAGCGCGAGCAGTACTTC. This chain joins TRBV6-8 and TRBJ2-7; the D gene is possibly TRBD2 (6 bases). Between the trimmed V and J ends, which lost 9 bases and 6 bases, there was a span of 15 bases. Germline loops: CDR1 MNHGY, CDR2 SAAAGT. CDR3 length: 12 residues.